What follows are 26 T cell receptor beta chains derived from one specimen sequenced in a study of T-cell reconstitution after alpha-beta-depleted transplantation in children. Construction of the TCRbeta library involved unique molecular identifiers. TCRdb re-called the PCR reads through MiXCR, storing one row per CDR3 protein. This table has more than 150,000 distinct CDR3 sequences, about 6.4% appearing once. The sequenced sample was PBMCs from the stem cell graft donor, obtained from the stem cell graft. The receptors come from a human donor who donated a stem cell graft to a child with Wiskott-Aldrich syndrome.

The table lists this clonotype with many counts. This chain's CDR3 is CASSLTNELAKNIQYF. The CDR3 DNA reads as TGTGCCAGCAGTTTGACGAATGAGCTAGCCAAAAACATTCAGTACTTC. V usage is TRBV27 and J usage is TRBJ2-4; D not resolved. The germline V gene encodes CDR1 MNHEY and CDR2 SMNVEV (reference sequence). Trimming pared 3 bases from V and 0 bases from J, leaving 12 bases between. The CDR3 is 16 amino acids.

J is TRBJ2-2 and V is TRBV7-2; 10 bases agree with TRBD2. The CDR3 is made up of 17 amino acids. V shed 4 bases and J 7 bases; nucleotides not matched to a gene: 12. Per the germline V gene, CDR1 is SGHTA and CDR2 is FQGNSA. The CDR3 sequence: CASSSHPASGSFGELFF. In nucleotides, the CDR3 is TGTGCCAGCAGCTCCCATCCGGCTAGCGGGAGTTTCGGGGAGCTGTTTTTT.

Many counts were recorded for this clonotype. The rearrangement joins TRBV5-5 to TRBJ1-2; D not certain. V lost 0 bases to trimming and J lost 8 bases, with 14 bases between them. The length of the CDR3 is 14 residues. The germline gives CDR1 SGHKS, CDR2 YYEKEE (reference sequence). The CDR3 sequence: CASSLEWGAGGYTF. As DNA, the CDR3 is TGTGCCAGCAGCTTGGAATGGGGTGCGGGGGGCTACACCTTC.

This clonotype was observed many times. At one end, the junction sequence differs from germline, possibly due to a read error. This chain joins TRBV7-6 and TRBJ2-1; D gene ambiguous. Germline CDR1 SGHVS, CDR2 FNYEAQ. The CDR3 contains 11 residues. CDR3 coding DNA: TGTGCCAGCAGCTTAGGAGTTACCTGGGTCTTC. Amino acid sequence: CASSLGVTWVF. The variable domain in full, with the rest retrieved from reference TRBV7-6 and TRBJ2-1, is GAGVSQSPRYKVTKRGQDVALRCDPISGHVSLYWYRQALGQGPEFLTYFNYEAQQDKSGLPNDRFSAERPEGSISTLTIQRTEQRDSAMYRCASSLGVTWVFGPGTRLTVL.

This clonotype was counted only a few times. V is TRBV5-1 and J is TRBJ2-2; D ambiguous. The CDR3 is made up of 13 amino acids. Germline assignment: CDR1 SGHRS and CDR2 YFSETQ. Trimming took 4 bases from V and 5 from J, leaving 9 bases between them. CDR3 residues: CASSTTETGELFF. The CDR3 DNA sequence: TGCGCCAGCAGCACCACCGAGACCGGGGAGCTGTTTTTT.

Ten or more counts support this clonotype. The gene calls are TRBV27 and TRBJ1-1, with 9 bases aligning to TRBD1. Germline-derived CDR1 and CDR2 are MNHEY and SMNVEV (reference sequence). The V segment lost 4 bases and the J segment 1 base; nucleotides outside the gene matches: 1. The CDR3 extends over 14 amino acids. For the CDR3, the DNA is TGTGCCAGCAGTTCACAGGGGGCGAACACTGAAGCTTTCTTT. Encoded protein: CASSSQGANTEAFF.

This clonotype was counted at least ten times. V and J are TRBV7-2 and TRBJ2-5; 10 positions agree with TRBD2. Germline values: CDR1 SGHTA, CDR2 FQGNSA. Trimming removed 5 bases from V and 2 bases from J; junction bases left unmatched: 8. CDR3 length: 16 amino acids. CDR3 in amino acids: CASSTSGTSAQETQYF. The CDR3 nucleotides are TGTGCCAGCAGCACCTCCGGGACTAGCGCTCAAGAGACCCAGTACTTC.

This clonotype was observed at least ten times. The gene calls are TRBV5-6 and TRBJ2-3; D is possibly TRBD1 or TRBD2 (6 bases each). Germline CDR1 and CDR2: SGHDT and YYEEEE. The CDR3 is 14 residues long. The V end was cut by 4 bases, the J end by 5 bases, with 14 bases between. CDR3 region: CASSQGQGGDTQYF. CDR3 in DNA: TGTGCCAGCAGCCAGGGGCAGGGAGGAGATACGCAGTATTTT.

This clonotype was counted at least ten times. This chain uses TRBV28 with TRBJ1-6, with D unresolved. Trimming pared 7 bases from V and 0 bases from J, leaving 7 bases between. Germline V lookup: CDR1 MDHEN, CDR2 SYDVKM. This CDR3 region has 14 residues. The CDR3 reads CASKQSSYNSPLHF. The CDR3 DNA reads as TGTGCCAGCAAACAGAGCTCCTATAATTCACCCCTCCACTTT.

The chain combines TRBV6-1 with TRBJ2-5; TRBD2 aligns across 8 bases. The J segment lost 4 bases and the V segment lost 6 bases, leaving 10 bases of the junction unmatched. Germline values: CDR1 MNHNS, CDR2 SASEGT. The CDR3 is 15 amino acids. CDR3 in DNA: TGTGCCAGCAGACTCTTGAGCGGGAGACGAGAGACCCAGTACTTC. Protein sequence: CASRLLSGRRETQYF.

Remarks on this clonotype: This probably arose from a read error, given a far larger clone one base away. J is TRBJ2-5 and V is TRBV25-1; no firm D call. Between the trimmed V and J ends, which lost 4 bases and 5 bases, there was a span of 5 bases. The CDR3 is made up of 11 amino acids. Germline CDR1 reads MGHDK; CDR2 reads SYGVNS. This CDR3 reads CASSVVETQYF. Here the CDR3 DNA reads TGTGCCAGCAGTGTAGTGGAGACCCAGTACTTC.

This clonotype was detected many times. This sequence joins TRBV20-1 and TRBJ2-1; the D call may be TRBD1 or TRBD2 (6 bases each). V lost 5 bases and J 10 bases, leaving 15 bases between the germline ends. The V gene's germline CDR1 is DFQATT and CDR2 SNEGSKA (reference sequence). This CDR3 has 12 amino acids. The CDR3: CSARKGGREQFF. The DNA of the CDR3 is TGCAGTGCTCGAAAGGGGGGTCGGGAGCAGTTCTTC.

This clonotype was counted ten times or more. The V gene is TRBV6-2 or TRBV6-3, the J gene TRBJ2-4, with D possibly being TRBD1 (5 bases). V was shortened by 3 bases and J by 1 base, with 13 bases between the two germline ends. CDR1 and CDR2 (germline): MNHEY, SVGEGT. The CDR3 length is 16 residues. The CDR3 coding sequence is TGTGCCAGCAGTTATAGGGCAGGGCTTGCCAAAAACATTCAGTACTTC. This translates into CASSYRAGLAKNIQYF.

The table lists this clonotype with many counts. The genes are TRBV20-1 and TRBJ1-5, with 9 bases matching TRBD1. CDR3 length equals 15 residues. CDR1 and CDR2 from the germline V gene are DFQATT and SNEGSKA (reference sequence). Unmatched junction bases numbered 4, after V lost 1 base and J lost 3 bases. CDR3 protein: CSARAGTGNNQPQHF. CDR3 sequence (DNA): TGCAGTGCTAGAGCCGGGACAGGGAACAATCAGCCCCAGCATTTT.

This chain links TRBV5-6 with TRBJ2-2, with a weak D call TRBD1 (6 bases). The germline V and J ends were trimmed by 1 base and 1 base, with 11 bases remaining between them. Germline V gives CDR1 SGHDT, CDR2 YYEEEE. The CDR3 contains 16 residues. The CDR3 loop reads CASSLTDSGNTGELFF. The CDR3 bases are TGTGCCAGCAGCTTGACGGACAGTGGGAACACCGGGGAGCTGTTTTTT.

This chain uses TRBV5-1 with TRBJ1-1, with a weak D call TRBD1 (6 bases). CDR3 size: 14 residues. The V end was cut by 3 bases, the J end by 5 bases, with 14 bases between. Per the germline V gene, CDR1 is SGHRS and CDR2 is YFSETQ. CDR3 in amino acids: CASSYGGGETEAFF. In DNA form, the CDR3 reads TGCGCCAGCAGCTATGGAGGGGGGGAGACTGAAGCTTTCTTT.

This clonotype has at least ten counts. The V and J genes are TRBV11-2 and TRBJ2-2; D remains unclear. Looked up from germline, CDR1 is SGHAT and CDR2 is FQNNGV. The CDR3 has 18 residues. Trimming removed 5 bases at V and 6 bases at J, with 25 bases between. The CDR3 protein is CASSTQPTPRLWSGELFF. The CDR3 DNA reads TGTGCCAGCAGCACACAACCCACACCGAGGCTCTGGTCCGGGGAGCTGTTTTTT.

Only a few counts were recorded for this clonotype. The J gene is TRBJ1-6, the V gene TRBV7-9; 7 bases line up with TRBD1. CDR1 is SEHNR and CDR2 is FQNEAQ in the germline V gene (reference sequence). CDR3 size: 15 residues. J lost 8 bases, V lost 6 bases, and 10 bases had no gene match. CDR3 in DNA: TGTGCCAGCAGTTCCCAGGGGGGTATTGATTCACCCCTCCACTTT. Protein sequence: CASSSQGGIDSPLHF.

The rearrangement joins TRBV11-2 to TRBJ2-3; 8 nucleotides align to TRBD2. Trimming removed 5 bases from V and 2 bases from J; junction bases left unmatched: 18. The CDR3 consists of 19 residues. In germline, CDR1 is SGHAT, CDR2 FQNNGV. The CDR3 DNA sequence: TGTGCCAGCAGCGACCCTGCTAAAAGGAGCGGGAGAAACACAGATACGCAGTATTTT. Translated, it gives CASSDPAKRSGRNTDTQYF.

CDR3 sequence: CASSLVLRYEQYF. The CDR3 coding sequence is TGTGCCAGCAGCTTAGTTCTACGTTACGAGCAGTACTTC. This chain uses TRBV7-8 with TRBJ2-7; no reliable D call. The CDR3 is made up of 13 amino acids. Trimming stripped 1 base from V and 4 bases from J, with 8 bases between. The germline V gene has CDR1 SGHVS and CDR2 FQNEAQ.

This clonotype was counted only a few times. The rearrangement uses TRBV12-3 or TRBV12-4 and TRBJ2-5; TRBD1 aligns across 9 bases. Trimming cost V 7 bases and J 1 base; bases outside gene matches: 7. This CDR3 region has 15 residues. CDR3 sequence: CASILGTGIQETQYF. The CDR3, as DNA: TGTGCCAGCATCTTAGGGACAGGGATCCAAGAGACCCAGTACTTC.

In its sample, this clonotype was seen a few times. V is TRBV12-3 or TRBV12-4 and J is TRBJ2-3; TRBD2 aligns across 14 bases. The CDR3 has 16 residues. Losses at the gene ends were 3 bases for V and 7 bases for J; bases not matched to a gene: 6. The CDR3 DNA reads as TGTGCCAGCAGTTTGGGGACTAGCGGGAGTTCATATACGCAGTATTTT. Translating it yields CASSLGTSGSSYTQYF.

The CDR3 protein is CASSQDPRPGARYEQYF. CDR3 coding DNA: TGTGCCAGCAGCCAAGATCCTCGCCCGGGCGCACGCTACGAGCAGTACTTC. J is TRBJ2-7 and V is TRBV3-1; D gene ambiguous. The germline gives CDR1 LGHDT, CDR2 YNNKEL (reference sequence). The CDR3 spans 17 residues. With 0 bases removed from V and 3 bases from J, the gap between germline ends came to 18 bases.

This clonotype was observed many times. The gene calls are TRBV20-1 and TRBJ2-1; 11 bases are shared with TRBD2. From germline, CDR1 is DFQATT and CDR2 SNEGSKA (reference sequence). After removal of 7 bases from V and 9 bases from J, the junction contained 14 bases not matched to a gene. CDR3 length: 15 amino acids. Here the CDR3 DNA reads TGCAGTGGACTAGCGGGGAGGGTGAGTCTAGCTGAGCAGTTCTTC. Its translation is CSGLAGRVSLAEQFF.

Of note for this clonotype: A clone one base away is much larger, so this may be a read error. The genes are TRBV5-5 and TRBJ2-7; D gene unclear. The CDR3 loop spans 13 amino acids. Trimming took 2 bases from V and 7 from J, leaving 13 bases between them. Germline V gives CDR1 SGHKS, CDR2 YYEKEE (reference sequence). In nucleotides, the CDR3 is TGTGCCAGCAGCTTCGGCAGTGGGCTTGAGCAGTACTTC. Its translation: CASSFGSGLEQYF.

The chain is built from TRBV19 and TRBJ2-7; D not certain. This CDR3 is 13 amino acids long. With 3 bases removed from V and 1 base from J, the gap between germline ends came to 7 bases. Germline V CDR1 and CDR2: LNHDA, SQIVND (reference sequence). CDR3 bases: TGTGCCAGTAGTATCGGCAAGTCCTACGAGCAGTACTTC. Protein sequence: CASSIGKSYEQYF.